This T cell receptor beta chain was sequenced during a study of control samples from healthy donors and cancer patients. Trimming cost V 2 bases and J 4 bases; bases outside gene matches: 10. Per germline, CDR1 SGHAT and CDR2 FQNNGV. The CDR3 spans 17 residues. Sequencing used immunoSEQ multiplex PCR; TCRdb keeps in-frame clones, though not all of them. The sample consists of around 50,000 clones, approximately 89% of them appearing once. The origin of this receptor is a man aged 40-49 years with colorectal cancer. V and J are TRBV11-2 and TRBJ2-1; 8 bases are shared with TRBD2. The sample was PBMCs. CDR3 loop: CASSLFFRASGYNEQFF. Here the CDR3 DNA reads TGTGCCAGCAGCTTATTTTTCCGGGCTAGCGGGTACAATGAGCAGTTCTTC.